This is a list of T cell receptor beta chains from one sample in a study of identifying expanded T cells in peripheral blood. The assay was immunoSEQ multiplex PCR, and TCRdb's table has in-frame clones only and misses some. The table shows some 76,000 clones, with 90% occurring only once. Sequenced input: blood. Source of these receptors: a person aged 18 to 75 in good health. Each CDR3 is given with its conserved first and last residue.

v_gene	j_gene	CDR3aa
TRBV27	TRBJ1-2	CASSLSSGIGYTF
TRBV29-1	TRBJ2-4	CSVGVGKNIQYF
TRBV6-5	TRBJ2-2	CASTSLAGTGELFF
TRBV2	TRBJ2-7	CASSAGLGGEQYF
TRBV2	TRBJ2-5	CASSVTGGAGETQYF
TRBV2	TRBJ2-2	CASKGGQYTGELFF
TRBV7-8	TRBJ1-2	CASSLDLEGPYGYTF
TRBV10-3	TRBJ2-3	CAIRPDAGGTDTQYF
TRBV18	TRBJ1-6	CASSRDGSSGSPLHF
TRBV9	TRBJ1-2	CASSVALGRDRGYTF
TRBV9	TRBJ1-1	CASSATTGGVGTEAFF
TRBV14	TRBJ2-7	CASSQPGQGYEQYF
TRBV28	TRBJ2-3	CASSFADTQYF
TRBV7-2	TRBJ1-2	CASSINLFGGYTF
TRBV25-1	TRBJ2-7	CASRASTTAGRSYEQYF
TRBV4-3	TRBJ1-1	CASSQTRGMGTEAFF
TRBV2	TRBJ2-5	CASAWSLARHQETQYF
TRBV9	TRBJ2-1	CASSVDLGGPYNEQFF
TRBV10-3	TRBJ1-2	CAIKGGDTGFNGYTF
TRBV6-5	TRBJ1-2	CASRTPGGGGYTF
TRBV5-1	TRBJ1-5	CASSLGTGTGQPQHF
TRBV6-1	TRBJ2-2	CASSGDYRGLLDTGELFF
TRBV7-2	TRBJ2-2	CAGQDRGTGELFF
TRBV7-2	TRBJ2-5	CASSLLAEETQYF
TRBV21-1	TRBJ2-1	CASSKQEAPSAQSYNEQFF
TRBV11-3	TRBJ2-5	CASSTGTSGGPEETQYF
TRBV7-2	TRBJ1-2	CASSFRDRVNYGYTF
TRBV4-3	TRBJ2-7	CASSQDWGSYEQYF
TRBV7-8	TRBJ2-7	CASSSGGLGYEQYF
TRBV20-1	TRBJ1-2	CSVPDPGYTF
TRBV7-2	TRBJ1-1	CASTLDRTGIAFF
TRBV5-4	TRBJ1-1	CASSLRGGTPDTEAFF
TRBV11-2	TRBJ2-1	CASSTSGSWDEQFF
TRBV7-9	TRBJ1-4	CASSSTGGNEKLFF
TRBV7-2	TRBJ1-2	CASSSGWLNYGYTF
TRBV2	TRBJ1-4	CASRVRGLGEKLFF
TRBV19	TRBJ2-2	CASSIAGTTGTGELFF
TRBV6-6	TRBJ1-1	CASSFIRTSNTEAFF
TRBV30	TRBJ1-5	CAWSVKRGSNQPQHF